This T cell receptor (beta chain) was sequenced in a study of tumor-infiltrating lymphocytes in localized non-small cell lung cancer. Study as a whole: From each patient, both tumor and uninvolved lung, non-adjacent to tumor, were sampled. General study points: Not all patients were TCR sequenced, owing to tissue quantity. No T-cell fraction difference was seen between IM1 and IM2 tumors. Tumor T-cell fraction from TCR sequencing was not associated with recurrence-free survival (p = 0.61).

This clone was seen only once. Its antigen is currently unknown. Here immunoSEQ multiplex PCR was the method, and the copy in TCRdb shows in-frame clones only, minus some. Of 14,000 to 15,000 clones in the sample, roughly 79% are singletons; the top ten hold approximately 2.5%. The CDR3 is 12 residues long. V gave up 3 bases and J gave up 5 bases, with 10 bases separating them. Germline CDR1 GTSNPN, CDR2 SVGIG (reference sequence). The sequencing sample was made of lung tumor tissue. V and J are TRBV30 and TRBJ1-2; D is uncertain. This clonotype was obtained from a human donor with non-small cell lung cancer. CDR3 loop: CAWRRGLYGYTF. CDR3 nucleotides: TGTGCCTGGAGAAGAGGTTTATATGGCTACACCTTC.